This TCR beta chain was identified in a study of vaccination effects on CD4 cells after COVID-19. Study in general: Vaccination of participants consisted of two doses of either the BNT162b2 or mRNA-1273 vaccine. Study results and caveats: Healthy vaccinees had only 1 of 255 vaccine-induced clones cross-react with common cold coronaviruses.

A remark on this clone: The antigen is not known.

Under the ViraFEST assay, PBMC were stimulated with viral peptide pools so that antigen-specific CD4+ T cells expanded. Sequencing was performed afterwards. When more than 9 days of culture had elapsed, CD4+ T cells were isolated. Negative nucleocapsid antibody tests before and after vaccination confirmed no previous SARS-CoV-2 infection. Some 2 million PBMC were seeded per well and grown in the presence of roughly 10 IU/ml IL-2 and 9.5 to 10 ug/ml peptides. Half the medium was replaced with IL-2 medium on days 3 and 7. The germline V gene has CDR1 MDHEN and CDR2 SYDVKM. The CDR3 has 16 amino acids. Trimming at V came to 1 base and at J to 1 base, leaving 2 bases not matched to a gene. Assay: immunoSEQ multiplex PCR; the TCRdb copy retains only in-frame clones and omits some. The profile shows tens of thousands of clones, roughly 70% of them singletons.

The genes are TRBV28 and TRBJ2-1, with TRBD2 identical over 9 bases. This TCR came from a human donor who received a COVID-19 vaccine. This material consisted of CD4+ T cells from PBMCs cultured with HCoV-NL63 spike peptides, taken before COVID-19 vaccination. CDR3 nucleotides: TGTGCCAGCAGTTTATTAGCGGGAGCGTCCTACAATGAGCAGTTCTTC. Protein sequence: CASSLLAGASYNEQFF.